The entry that follows covers one TCR beta chain sequence. The antigen is undetermined. The sample comes from a study of cytomegalovirus exposure and HLA in healthy donors. Regarding the study as a whole: Later analysis demonstrated an association between a missense DCLRE1C variant and TCR beta V- and J-gene trimming. The HLA-A and HLA-B alleles of most subjects were reportedly predicted accurately from TCR beta sequences. About 150 TCR beta chains were listed as cytomegalovirus-associated.

PCR was performed using 60 Vbeta and 13 Jbeta primers. Sequencing was performed with immunoSEQ multiplex PCR; in TCRdb, only in-frame clones are kept and a portion is missing. The sample includes approximately 210,000 clones, about 81% of them seen just once. The J segment lost 2 bases and the V segment lost 3 bases, leaving 3 bases of the junction unmatched. Germline CDR1 SGHAT, CDR2 FQNNGV. The CDR3 is made up of 14 amino acids. The TCR sequence derives from a man aged 40-50 years in good health and CMV-seropositive. This sequence joins TRBV11-2 and TRBJ2-7, with TRBD2 matching 8 bases. The sequenced material came from PBMCs. The CDR3 here is CASSFLAGPYEQYF. In DNA, the CDR3 is TGTGCCAGCAGCTTTTTAGCGGGGCCCTACGAGCAGTACTTC.